This TCR beta chain is drawn from a study of blood T cell repertoires in COVID-19. TCRdb's copy holds only in-frame clones and misses some; the assay was immunoSEQ multiplex PCR. Of about 98,000 clones listed, roughly 85% are singletons. V trimming: 4 bases; J trimming: 0 bases; junction bases outside the gene matches: 9. Per the germline V gene, CDR1 is LNHDA and CDR2 is SQIVND (reference sequence). This CDR3 is 17 amino acids long. Sequenced sample: peripheral blood. The chain links TRBV19 to TRBJ2-7, with 10 bases lining up with TRBD1. The TCR sequence derives from a man aged 65-85 years with acute or convalescent COVID-19. As DNA, the CDR3 is TGTGCCAGTAGTACCGGACAGGGGGGATCAATCTCCTACGAGCAGTACTTC. Translated: CASSTGQGGSISYEQYF.